The 28 T cell receptor beta chains reported below all come from one sample, sequenced in a study of vaccination and CD4 T cells after COVID-19. TCRdb passed the PCR reads through MiXCR, listing each CDR3 protein once. The sample has 25,000 to 30,000 distinct CDR3 sequences; under 65% are singletons. Described time point: late sampling 161 to 241 days after vaccination in three convalescent patients. Material: CD4+ T cells from blood, obtained about 7 months after SARS-CoV-2 vaccination. These receptors were obtained from a human donor who had recovered from COVID-19.

The chain couples TRBV19 to TRBJ2-7; D is perhaps TRBD1 (6 bases). Between the trimmed V and J ends, which lost 10 bases and 4 bases, there was a span of 23 bases. The CDR3 consists of 15 residues. Germline assignment: CDR1 LNHDA and CDR2 SQIVND (reference sequence). In nucleotides, the CDR3 is TGTGCCACCAGTGCGGGTGGGACAAATAATTACGAGCAGTACTTC. This gives the protein CATSAGGTNNYEQYF.

J is TRBJ2-1 and V is TRBV12-3 or TRBV12-4; D not resolved. The CDR3 is 13 residues long. V was clipped by 1 base and J by 6 bases, with 7 bases between them. The CDR3: CASSLVATNEQFF. CDR3 coding DNA: TGTGCCAGCAGTTTAGTGGCTACCAATGAGCAGTTCTTC.

This clonotype has only one observation. The junction and the germline gene differ at one end; a read error may be behind it. The chain employs TRBV6-2 or TRBV6-3 and TRBJ1-2, with D perhaps matching TRBD1 (6 bases). Germline V CDR1 and CDR2: MNHEY, SVGEGT. The CDR3 is 10 residues long. DNA for the CDR3: TGCCTAGGGGGTTACTATGGCTACACCTTC. This gives the protein CLGGYYGYTF.

J is TRBJ2-5 and V is TRBV10-3; 10 nucleotides line up with TRBD2. The CDR3 is 15 residues long. Germline CDR1 reads ENHRY; CDR2 reads SYGVKD. Losses at the gene ends were 3 bases for V and 3 bases for J; bases not matched to a gene: 4. CDR3 sequence: CAISDRTSGEETQYF. CDR3 in DNA: TGTGCCATCAGTGATAGGACTAGCGGAGAAGAGACCCAGTACTTC.

The chain joins TRBV20-1 to TRBJ2-6; TRBD2 matches at 13 bases. Germline-derived CDR1 and CDR2 are DFQATT and SNEGSKA (reference sequence). With V trimmed by 5 bases and J by 1 base, 5 bases remained unmatched. This CDR3 has 17 residues. In DNA form, the CDR3 reads TGCAGTGCTTATCCGGGACTAGCGGGATCTGGGGCCAACGTCCTGACTTTC. The encoded protein is CSAYPGLAGSGANVLTF.

The table lists this clonotype with a few counts. The genes are TRBV2 and TRBJ2-7, with D possibly matching TRBD1 (6 bases). CDR3 length equals 14 residues. Germline CDR1 reads SNHLY; CDR2 reads FYNNEI. V lost 8 bases to trimming and J lost 3 bases, with 17 bases between them. The CDR3 region is CASQGQTGFYEQYF. The CDR3 DNA follows: TGTGCCAGCCAGGGTCAGACAGGATTCTACGAGCAGTACTTC.

The CDR3 region is CASSRSRQGGETQYF. The CDR3 DNA follows: TGTGCCAGCAGCCGGAGCAGACAGGGTGGAGAGACCCAGTACTTC. V usage is TRBV7-2 and J usage is TRBJ2-5; 7 nucleotides agree with TRBD1. V lost 5 bases to trimming and J lost 4 bases; unmatched junction nucleotides: 10. Per germline, CDR1 SGHTA and CDR2 FQGNSA. This CDR3 has 15 amino acids.

The chain couples TRBV4-1 to TRBJ2-2; the match to TRBD1 covers 9 bases. After removal of 1 base from V and 3 bases from J, the junction contained 9 bases not matched to a gene. The length of the CDR3 is 18 residues. The V gene's germline CDR1 is MGHRA and CDR2 YSYEKL. The CDR3 here is CASSQVSGQGFYTGELFF. In nucleotides, the CDR3 is TGCGCCAGCAGCCAAGTGAGTGGACAGGGGTTTTACACCGGGGAGCTGTTTTTT.

There are a few counts of this clonotype. V gene TRBV15 combines with J gene TRBJ1-2; no definite D call. From germline, CDR1 is LNHNV and CDR2 YYDKDF (reference sequence). Trimming left V 3 bases short and J 2 bases short, with 7 bases between. The CDR3 sequence is 13 residues long. The CDR3 reads CATSRVGNYGYTF. The CDR3 DNA reads as TGTGCCACCAGCAGGGTAGGGAACTATGGCTACACCTTC.

The chain links TRBV6-2 or TRBV6-3 to TRBJ1-6; TRBD1 matches at 9 bases. CDR1 is MNHEY, CDR2 SVGEGT, per germline. V gave up 6 bases and J gave up 10 bases; unmatched junction bases: 7. The CDR3 is 14 residues long. In DNA form, the CDR3 reads TGTGCCAGCAGAGGGACAGGGAGAACATCACCCCTCCACTTT. Translating gives CASRGTGRTSPLHF.

In this sample, this clonotype turned up once. This sequence joins TRBV28 and TRBJ2-1, with 14 bases matching TRBD2. Germline V gene data show CDR1 as MDHEN and CDR2 as SYDVKM. This CDR3 spans 18 amino acids. V was clipped by 4 bases and J by 0 bases; unmatched bases: 5. The CDR3 sequence is CASSSSGLAGASYNEQFF. As DNA, the CDR3 is TGTGCCAGCAGTTCGTCGGGACTAGCGGGAGCCTCCTACAATGAGCAGTTCTTC.

The rearrangement uses TRBV6-2 or TRBV6-3 and TRBJ1-5, with D possibly being TRBD1 (6 bases). The CDR3 runs 14 residues. Trimming shortened V by 8 bases and J by 5 bases, and 16 bases separated the two germline ends. Germline loops: CDR1 MNHEY, CDR2 SVGEGT. The CDR3 coding sequence is TGTGCCAGCGGGATCACAGGGATATATCAGCCCCAGCATTTT. This sequence encodes CASGITGIYQPQHF.

This clonotype was observed once. The rearrangement joins TRBV28 to TRBJ1-5; D perhaps matches TRBD1 (6 bases). The CDR3 extends over 15 amino acids. Trimming took off 7 bases at V and 0 bases at J, with 13 bases between the two ends. Germline V gene lookup returns CDR1 MDHEN and CDR2 SYDVKM. The CDR3 protein is CASTKGGPSNQPQHF. The CDR3 DNA reads TGTGCCAGCACCAAAGGGGGGCCTAGCAATCAGCCCCAGCATTTT.

The chain carries TRBV6-1 and TRBJ1-1; no firm D call. Germline V gene data show CDR1 as MNHNS and CDR2 as SASEGT. V gave up 7 bases and J gave up 10 bases, with 19 bases separating them. The CDR3 is 13 residues long. This chain's CDR3 is CASTELRATGAFF. The DNA of the CDR3 is TGTGCCAGCACCGAACTGAGGGCAACGGGAGCTTTCTTT.

This chain uses TRBV7-9 with TRBJ2-1; 14 nucleotides align to TRBD2. V was pared by 10 bases and J by 4 bases, with 12 bases of the junction left unmatched. This CDR3 contains 17 residues. Germline CDR1 reads SEHNR; CDR2 reads FQNEAQ (reference sequence). The CDR3 loop reads CATPGGGTSGSYNEQFF. CDR3 sequence (DNA): TGTGCCACCCCAGGTGGTGGGACTAGCGGGAGTTACAATGAGCAGTTCTTC.

Only a few counts were recorded for this clonotype. The rearrangement joins TRBV4-1 to TRBJ2-5, with 7 bases identical to TRBD2. Looked up from germline, CDR1 is MGHRA and CDR2 is YSYEKL. J lost 1 base, V lost 1 base, and 3 bases had no gene match. CDR3 length: 15 residues. CDR3 amino acids: CASSQVSGGQETQYF. The CDR3 region has the DNA TGCGCCAGCAGCCAAGTTTCGGGGGGCCAAGAGACCCAGTACTTC.

CDR3 coding DNA: TGCAGTGCTAGGTCAGGACTGTTTCAAGAGACCCAGTACTTC. It is translated as CSARSGLFQETQYF. The chain links TRBV20-1 to TRBJ2-5; weak D call: TRBD2 (5 bases). V lost 3 bases and J 2 bases, leaving 13 bases between the germline ends. Germline values: CDR1 DFQATT, CDR2 SNEGSKA (reference sequence). The CDR3 has 14 amino acids.

V gene TRBV14 combines with J gene TRBJ2-7; D not certain. Trimming took off 4 bases at V and 3 bases at J, with 13 bases between the two ends. The CDR3 consists of 14 residues. Per germline, CDR1 SGHDN and CDR2 FVKESK. The CDR3 bases are TGTGCCAGCAGCCGAGGACCGACCGGCTACGAGCAGTACTTC. It specifies CASSRGPTGYEQYF. Complete variable domain (other parts from reference TRBV14 and TRBJ2-7): EAGVTQFPSHSVIEKGQTVTLRCDPISGHDNLYWYRRVMGKEIKFLLHFVKESKQDESGMPNNRFLAERTGGTYSTLKVQPAELEDSGVYFCASSRGPTGYEQYFGPGTRLTVT.

The rearrangement joins TRBV29-1 to TRBJ1-2, with D tentatively TRBD1 (6 bases). The CDR3 length is 14 residues. V lost 7 bases, J lost 1 base, and 16 bases lay in between. In germline, CDR1 is SQVTM, CDR2 ANQGSEA. The CDR3 DNA reads TGCAGCGCTGGGGCCCAGGGGATTAACTATGGCTACACCTTC. The encoded protein is CSAGAQGINYGYTF.

This clonotype occurred a few times. CDR3 region: CSAKRNQKETQYF. CDR3 DNA: TGCAGTGCTAAAAGAAATCAGAAAGAGACCCAGTACTTC. The gene calls are TRBV20-1 and TRBJ2-5, with unresolved D. The V gene's germline CDR1 is DFQATT and CDR2 SNEGSKA (reference sequence). This CDR3 has 13 residues. The V and J ends lost 4 bases and 3 bases respectively, with 12 bases between them.

This clonotype was found a few times. The chain carries TRBV7-2 and TRBJ1-6; 7 positions match TRBD1. The CDR3 is 15 residues long. Unmatched junction bases numbered 9, after V lost 3 bases and J lost 10 bases. The V gene's germline CDR1 is SGHTA and CDR2 FQGNSA. CDR3 coding DNA: TGTGCCAGCAGCTTCGGTCAGGGGGAATACTCACCCCTCCACTTT. This codes for CASSFGQGEYSPLHF. The whole variable domain, filled in from reference TRBV7-2 and TRBJ1-6, reads GAGVSQSPSNKVTEKGKDVELRCDPISGHTALYWYRQSLGQGLEFLIYFQGNSAPDKSGLPSDRFSAERTGGSVSTLTIQRTQQEDSAVYLCASSFGQGEYSPLHFGNGTRLTVT.

This clonotype was counted only a few times. The chain has TRBV6-1 and TRBJ2-7; possible D gene TRBD1, 5 bases. The V end was cut by 8 bases, the J end by 2 bases, with 25 bases between. The CDR3 totals 17 residues. Per the germline V gene, CDR1 is MNHNS and CDR2 is SASEGT. In DNA form, the CDR3 reads TGTGCCAGCGTATCAGTTCTGGCCACAGGCGATACCTACGAGCAGTACTTC. As protein: CASVSVLATGDTYEQYF.

The chain carries TRBV20-1 and TRBJ1-5; 8 positions match TRBD1. CDR3 length: 16 residues. With 6 bases clipped from V and 0 bases from J, the junction kept 10 bases outside the gene matches. The germline gives CDR1 DFQATT, CDR2 SNEGSKA (reference sequence). CDR3 coding DNA: TGCAGTGCAGCCCCCGGGACAGGCTATAGCAATCAGCCCCAGCATTTT. It yields the protein CSAAPGTGYSNQPQHF.

This chain joins TRBV24-1 and TRBJ2-1, with 7 bases that match TRBD2. Germline V lookup: CDR1 KGHDR, CDR2 SFDVKD. V was pared by 3 bases and J by 4 bases, with 2 bases of the junction left unmatched. There are 14 residues in the CDR3. CDR3 in amino acids: CATSDLREYNEQFF. CDR3 nucleotides: TGTGCCACCAGTGATCTGCGGGAGTACAATGAGCAGTTCTTC.

The V gene is TRBV6-5, the J gene TRBJ2-1; 7 bases align to TRBD2. Looked up from germline, CDR1 is MNHEY and CDR2 is SVGAGI. The CDR3 is made up of 14 amino acids. The junction had 10 bases not matched to a gene; V was cut back by 4 bases and J by 10 bases. CDR3 in amino acids: CASSWTGGNGEQFF. DNA of the CDR3: TGTGCCAGCAGTTGGACGGGAGGAAACGGCGAGCAGTTCTTC.

This CDR3 is CASSGRVGGYTF. DNA of the CDR3: TGTGCCAGCAGCGGCAGGGTGGGCGGCTACACCTTC. The rearrangement joins TRBV7-3 to TRBJ1-2; D is perhaps TRBD1 (5 bases). Trimming removed 5 bases at V and 8 bases at J, with 12 bases between. The CDR3 has 12 residues. Germline V CDR1 and CDR2: SGHTA, FQGTGA.

V and J are TRBV19 and TRBJ1-1; 9 positions agree with TRBD1. The germline V gene encodes CDR1 LNHDA and CDR2 SQIVND (reference sequence). This CDR3 is 14 amino acids long. V dropped 5 bases and J dropped 5; count of bases not matched to a gene: 6. Here the CDR3 DNA reads TGTGCCAGTAGTGTGGGACAGGGAAATACTGAAGCTTTCTTT. Translation: CASSVGQGNTEAFF.

The CDR3 loop reads CSASFGSPNTQYF. Here the CDR3 DNA reads TGCAGTGCTAGCTTCGGTTCCCCCAATACGCAGTATTTT. J is TRBJ2-3 and V is TRBV20-1, with D unresolved. This CDR3 comprises 13 residues. Germline V gene lookup returns CDR1 DFQATT and CDR2 SNEGSKA (reference sequence). Trimming shortened V by 3 bases and J by 7 bases, and 14 bases separated the two germline ends.